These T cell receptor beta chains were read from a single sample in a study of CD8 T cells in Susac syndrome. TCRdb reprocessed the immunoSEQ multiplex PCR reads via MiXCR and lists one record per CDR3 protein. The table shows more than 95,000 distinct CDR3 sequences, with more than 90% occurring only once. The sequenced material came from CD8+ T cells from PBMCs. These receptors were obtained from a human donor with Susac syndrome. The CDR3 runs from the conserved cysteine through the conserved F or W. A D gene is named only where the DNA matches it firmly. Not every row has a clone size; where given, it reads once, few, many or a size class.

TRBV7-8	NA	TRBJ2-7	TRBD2	TGTGCCAGCAGGCCTGGAACTAGCGATTCGGCCTACGAGCAGTACTTC	CASRPGTSDSAYEQYF
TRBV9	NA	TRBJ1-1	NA	TGTGCCAGCAGCGTAGCAGCGGGGGGGACGACTGAAGCTTTCTTT	CASSVAAGGTTEAFF
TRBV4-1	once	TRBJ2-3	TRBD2	TGCGCCAGCAGCCCCATACTAGCGGGAGGGCCGCACACAGATACGCAGTATTTT	CASSPILAGGPHTDTQYF
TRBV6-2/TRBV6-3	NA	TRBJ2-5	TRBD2	TGTGCCAGCAGTGAGACTAGCGGGAGATGGGAGAGAGAGACCCAGTACTTC	CASSETSGRWERETQYF
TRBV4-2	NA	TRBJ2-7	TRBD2	TGTGCCAGCAGCCAAGATGGGACTAGCGGGTACGAGCAGTACTTC	CASSQDGTSGYEQYF
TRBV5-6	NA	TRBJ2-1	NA	TGTGCCAGCAGCTTCCTCCTTGAGGGGACCTACAATGAGCAGTTCTTC	CASSFLLEGTYNEQFF
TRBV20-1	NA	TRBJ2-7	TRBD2	TGCAGTGCTACAACTAGCGGGGTAAGCTCCTACGAGCAGTACTTC	CSATTSGVSSYEQYF
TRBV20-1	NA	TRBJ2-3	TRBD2	TGCAGTGCTAAACGAAACGGGAGGGAGGCAGATACGCAGTATTTT	CSAKRNGREADTQYF
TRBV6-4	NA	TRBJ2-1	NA	TGTGCCAGCAGTGACGGTGGGAACAATGAGCAGTTCTTC	CASSDGGNNEQFF
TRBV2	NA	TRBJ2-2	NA	TGTGCCAGCGGAGGACAGAGGGAACATCCTAGGGAGCTGTTTTTT	CASGGQREHPRELFF
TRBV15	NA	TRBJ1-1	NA	TGTGCCACCAGCAGAGGCAGCCAGGGGCCTCTGAACACTGAAGCTTTCTTT	CATSRGSQGPLNTEAFF
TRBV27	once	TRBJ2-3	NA	TGTGCCAGCCTGGACTGGACCACAGATACGCAGTATTTT	CASLDWTTDTQYF
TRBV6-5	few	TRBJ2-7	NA	TGTGCCAGCAGTTACTCAGGAGAGTCCTACGAGCAGTACTTC	CASSYSGESYEQYF
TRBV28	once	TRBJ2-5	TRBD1	TGTGCCAGCAGTTTTGCCCCGGGACAGGGTCAGACTCAAGAGACCCAGTACTTC	CASSFAPGQGQTQETQYF
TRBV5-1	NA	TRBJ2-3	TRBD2	TGCGCCAGCAGCCCCGATGGGGTTGCGGGGGTGGCCCCAGATACGCAGTATTTT	CASSPDGVAGVAPDTQYF
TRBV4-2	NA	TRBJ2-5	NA	TGTGCCAGCAGCACCGGAGGGCCGGGGTCCCAAGAGACCCAGTACTTC	CASSTGGPGSQETQYF
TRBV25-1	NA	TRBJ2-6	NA	TGTGCCAGCAGTGAATCCCTCCAGACATCCAGCTCTGGGGCCAACGTCCTGACTTTC	CASSESLQTSSSGANVLTF
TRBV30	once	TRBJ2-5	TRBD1	TGTGCCTGGAGCGGGACAGGGGGTACCTGGGAGACCCAGTACTTC	CAWSGTGGTWETQYF
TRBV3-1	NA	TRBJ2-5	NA	TGTGCCAGCAGCCAAGACGGGCTAGCCGGACAGACCCAGTACTTC	CASSQDGLAGQTQYF
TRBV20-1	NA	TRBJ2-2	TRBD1	TGCAGTGCTCCCTCGGACAGGCTTACCGGGGAGCTGTTTTTT	CSAPSDRLTGELFF
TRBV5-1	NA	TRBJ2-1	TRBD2	TGCGCCAGCAGCTTGCACCAGACTAGCCCCTACAATGAGCAGTTCTTC	CASSLHQTSPYNEQFF
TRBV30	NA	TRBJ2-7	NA	TGTGCCTGGAGCGCTACAGGTAGCGAGCAGTACTTC	CAWSATGSEQYF
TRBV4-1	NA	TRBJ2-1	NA	TGCGCCAGCAGCCCCTCCGCGGCCTACAATGAGCAGTTCTTC	CASSPSAAYNEQFF
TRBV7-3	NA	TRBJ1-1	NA	TGTGCCAGCAGCTTTGACGGGACAACGAACACTGAAGCTTTCTTT	CASSFDGTTNTEAFF
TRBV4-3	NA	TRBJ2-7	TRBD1	TGCGCCAGCAGCCAAGAGATGTATAGGGACAGGGGACGCGAGCAGTACTTC	CASSQEMYRDRGREQYF
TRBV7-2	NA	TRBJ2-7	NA	TGTGCCAGCAGCTTAGGACAGTCCAGCTCCTACGAGCAGTACTTC	CASSLGQSSSYEQYF
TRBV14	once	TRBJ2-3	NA	TGTGCCAGCAGCCAAGACGCGGTATGGGGCACAGATACGCAGTATTTT	CASSQDAVWGTDTQYF
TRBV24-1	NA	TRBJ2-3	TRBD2	TGTGCCACCAGTGATGCGACTAGCGGGGGCACAGATACGCAGTATTTT	CATSDATSGGTDTQYF
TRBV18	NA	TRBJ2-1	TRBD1	TGTGCCAGCTCACCAACAGGGGGCATCAATGAGCAGTTCTTC	CASSPTGGINEQFF
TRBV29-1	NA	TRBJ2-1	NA	TGCAGCGTAGGATTTAGGGAAGTTAGCGGCGGGGAGTTCTTC	CSVGFREVSGGEFF
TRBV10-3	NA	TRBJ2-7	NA	TGTGCCATCAGTGAGTCAGTCACGGGGGACCCCGCGGCCGAGCAGTACTTC	CAISESVTGDPAAEQYF
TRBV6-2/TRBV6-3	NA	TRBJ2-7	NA	TGTGCCAGCAGCCAGGAAGGCTCCTACGAGCAGTACTTC	CASSQEGSYEQYF
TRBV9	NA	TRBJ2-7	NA	TGTGCCAGCAGCGCGGCAGCCGCCTACGAGCAGTACTTC	CASSAAAAYEQYF
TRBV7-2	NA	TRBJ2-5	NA	TGTGCCAGCACCGCTGATACCCAAGAGACCCAGTACTTC	CASTADTQETQYF
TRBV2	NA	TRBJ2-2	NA	TGTGCCAGGGCGGCTACCTCGGGGGACACCGGGGAGCTGTTTTTT	CARAATSGDTGELFF
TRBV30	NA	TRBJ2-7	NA	TGTGCCTGGAGTGCGGGGACACCGACCTACGAGCAGTACTTC	CAWSAGTPTYEQYF
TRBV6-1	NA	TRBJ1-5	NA	TGTGCCAGCAGTGAACGTCAGCCCCAGCATTTT	CASSERQPQHF
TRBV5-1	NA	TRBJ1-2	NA	TGCGCCAGCAGCGACACAGGAGCTAACTATGGCTACACCTTC	CASSDTGANYGYTF
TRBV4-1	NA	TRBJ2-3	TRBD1	TGCGCCAGCAGCCAAGTCGGACAGGGCACAGATACGCAGTATTTT	CASSQVGQGTDTQYF
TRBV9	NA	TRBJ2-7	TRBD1	TGTGCCAGCAGCGTCGGGACAGGGGGTTCCTACGAGCAGTACTTC	CASSVGTGGSYEQYF
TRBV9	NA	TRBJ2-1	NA	TGTGCCAGCAGCGTACTGACAGAGCTATCCTACAATGAGCAGTTCTTC	CASSVLTELSYNEQFF
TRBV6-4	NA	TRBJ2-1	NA	TGTGCCAGCAGTCCTACTGGTAGCGACTACAATGAGCAGTTCTTC	CASSPTGSDYNEQFF
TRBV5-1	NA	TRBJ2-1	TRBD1	TGCGCCAGCAGCTTGGGACAGGGGGCCAGTGAGCAGTTCTTC	CASSLGQGASEQFF
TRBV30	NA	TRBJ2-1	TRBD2	TGTGCCTGGAGTCCGGGACTAGCGGTTAATGAGCAGTTCTTC	CAWSPGLAVNEQFF
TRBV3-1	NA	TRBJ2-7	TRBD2	TGTGCCAGCAGCCAGGCCCTAGCGGGAGGCCATAGAGTCTACGAGCAGTACTTC	CASSQALAGGHRVYEQYF
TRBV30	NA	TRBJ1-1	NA	TGTGCCCTAAACCCTGAAGCTTTCTTT	CALNPEAFF
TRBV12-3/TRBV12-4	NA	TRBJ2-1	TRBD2	TGTGCCAGCAGCGATTGGGGGGGTAGCTCCTACAATGAGCAGTTCTTC	CASSDWGGSSYNEQFF
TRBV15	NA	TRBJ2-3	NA	TGTGCCACCAGCAGAGACCCGGGGACTAGCACAGATACGCAGTATTTT	CATSRDPGTSTDTQYF
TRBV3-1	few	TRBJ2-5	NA	TGTGCCAGCAGCCCCGACAGCCAAGAGACCCAGTACTTC	CASSPDSQETQYF
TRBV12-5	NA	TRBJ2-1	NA	TGTGCTAGTGGTTTGGTAGGACTCAACAATGAGCAGTTCTTC	CASGLVGLNNEQFF
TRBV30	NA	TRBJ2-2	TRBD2	TGTGCCTGGAGTGGAAGCTATAGCGGGAGAGACACCGGGGAGCTGTTTTTT	CAWSGSYSGRDTGELFF
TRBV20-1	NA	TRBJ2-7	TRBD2	TGCAGTGCTAGAGACAGCGGCACTGAGTGGACTAGCGGGAGTTCCTACGAGCAGTACTTC	CSARDSGTEWTSGSSYEQYF
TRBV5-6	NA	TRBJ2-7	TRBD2	TGTGCCAGCAGCTTGGAACTAGCGGGAGGGCCGGGAGAGCAGTACTTC	CASSLELAGGPGEQYF
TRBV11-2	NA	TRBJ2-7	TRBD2	TGTGCCAGCAGCCCTTGGACTAGCGGGGCGACCCACGAGCAGTACTTC	CASSPWTSGATHEQYF
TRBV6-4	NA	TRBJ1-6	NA	TGTGCCAGCAGGCTGACTTGGTCTTCACCCCTCCACTTT	CASRLTWSSPLHF